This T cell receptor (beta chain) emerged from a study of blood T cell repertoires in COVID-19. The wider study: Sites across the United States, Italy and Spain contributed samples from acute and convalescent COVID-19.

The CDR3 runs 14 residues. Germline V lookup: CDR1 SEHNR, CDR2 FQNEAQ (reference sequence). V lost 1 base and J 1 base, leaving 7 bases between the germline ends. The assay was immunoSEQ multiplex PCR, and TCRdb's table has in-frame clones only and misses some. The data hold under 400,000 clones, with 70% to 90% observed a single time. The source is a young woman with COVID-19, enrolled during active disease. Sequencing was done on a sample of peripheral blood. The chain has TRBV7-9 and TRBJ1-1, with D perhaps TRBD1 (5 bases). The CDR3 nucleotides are TGTGCCAGCAGCTTAGTGGGGGGGAACACTGAAGCTTTCTTT. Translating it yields CASSLVGGNTEAFF.